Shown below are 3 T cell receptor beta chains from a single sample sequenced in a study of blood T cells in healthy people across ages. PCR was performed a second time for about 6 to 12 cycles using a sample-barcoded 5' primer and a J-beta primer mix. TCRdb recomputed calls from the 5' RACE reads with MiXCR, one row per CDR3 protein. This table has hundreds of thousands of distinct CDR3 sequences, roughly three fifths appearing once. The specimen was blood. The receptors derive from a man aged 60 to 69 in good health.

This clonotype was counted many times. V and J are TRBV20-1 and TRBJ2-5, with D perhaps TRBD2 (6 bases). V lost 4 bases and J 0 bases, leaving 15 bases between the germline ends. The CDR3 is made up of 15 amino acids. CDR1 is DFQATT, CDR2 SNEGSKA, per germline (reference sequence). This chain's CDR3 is CSAKKGGTHQETQYF. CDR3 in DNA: TGCAGTGCTAAAAAGGGAGGAACGCACCAAGAGACCCAGTACTTC.

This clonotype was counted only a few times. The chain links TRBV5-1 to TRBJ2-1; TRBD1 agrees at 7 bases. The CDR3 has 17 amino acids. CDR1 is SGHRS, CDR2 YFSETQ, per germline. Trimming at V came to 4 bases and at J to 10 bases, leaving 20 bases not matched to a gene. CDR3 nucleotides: TGCGCCAGCAGCCCCTTCTCCGGGACAGTCCCCTCGCGCGAGCAGTTCTTC. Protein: CASSPFSGTVPSREQFF.

Written as DNA, the CDR3 is TGTGCCAGCAGCATCCGGGGGGGCGGTGGGGATGAGCAGTTCTTC. Protein: CASSIRGGGGDEQFF. The chain links TRBV7-2 to TRBJ2-1, with 8 bases lining up with TRBD2. V shed 5 bases and J 8 bases; nucleotides not matched to a gene: 11. The germline gives CDR1 SGHTA, CDR2 FQGNSA. The CDR3 totals 15 residues.